This TCR beta chain emerged from a study of blood T cell repertoires in COVID-19. The CDR3 consists of 16 residues. Trimming took 4 bases from V and 2 from J; bases not matched to a gene: 7. Germline V gene lookup returns CDR1 LGHDT and CDR2 YNNKEL (reference sequence). Method: immunoSEQ multiplex PCR; TCRdb's copy keeps in-frame clones and lacks some. The table shows over 95,000 clones, with 84% occurring only once. The rearrangement links TRBV3-1 (or the pseudogene TRBV3-2) to TRBJ2-7, with 11 bases that match TRBD1. Specimen: peripheral blood. The source of this sequence is a woman aged 60-75 years with acute or convalescent COVID-19. CDR3 residues: CASSRRDRGSPYEQYF. CDR3 nucleotides: TGTGCCAGCAGCCGACGGGACAGGGGGTCACCCTACGAGCAGTACTTC.